This entry is about one TCR beta chain. Its cognate antigen has yet to be identified. Qualities for individual bases were not recorded, and no much larger clone is one base off. This sample is part of a study of cytomegalovirus exposure and HLA in healthy donors (TCRdb year 2017). Background on the whole study: According to a later analysis, the roughly 130 validation repertoires were produced on the same platform as the approximately 620 repertoires of the first cohort. The study was designed to test whether signatures of past pathogen exposure could be identified by cataloging public T cell receptors. A separate validation cohort of roughly 110 different subjects was used in addition to the approximately 610-subject first cohort. High-throughput TCR immunosequencing, statistical association of individual TCRs with disease status, and machine learning were combined to predict cytomegalovirus infection status. Overall results and qualifications from the work: According to the authors, the approach could potentially be generalized to other disease states and immunological phenotypes. In vitro tests confirmed that a few of the cytomegalovirus-associated TCR beta chains recognize cytomegalovirus antigens. A later analysis found that TCRs clustered in the first cohort also tended to co-occur in the 95 to 150 validation repertoires, with approximately 95% of cluster scores above 0. A total of 164 TCR beta chains were listed by the study as associated with cytomegalovirus. The classifier was reported to diagnose cytomegalovirus status with high specificity and sensitivity in both the original and validation cohorts. Most TCR sequences were seen in very few donors, while some public TCRs were found in many individuals. A later analysis had no HLA typing for the validation cohort, so co-occurrence there was scored across all 110 or so repertoires.

The donors were included in the validation cohort of approximately 130 subjects, a group kept apart from the roughly 670-subject first cohort. The CDR3, cysteine through phenylalanine, is 15 amino acids long. Only the CDR3 region is kept as DNA, spanning 45 bases read in frame from base 1. Clipping removes 7 bases from V and 8 bases from J, with 8 as the unmatched junction base count. CDR1 and CDR2 are read off the germline V gene (reference sequence) as LNHDA and SQIVND. Libraries were constructed by the immunoSEQ multiplex PCR assay. On the study's bioinformatics: To diagnose cytomegalovirus status from the catalog of TCR beta chain sequences, a statistical classification framework was built. TCRdb re-hosts the immuneACCESS table, in-frame sequences only. Its copies lack some clones; in the studies checked, an unresolved V gene accounts for under half of them, and the cause for the rest is not known. Clone size and the V and J calls come from that table; the DNA yielded D and trimming. The sample contains some 170,000 clones, roughly 80% of them found a single time. The ten largest clones take up approximately 2.4% of the sample.

The source of this sequence is a man aged 25-40 years in good health and CMV-seropositive. The sequenced sample was PBMCs. This receptor chain uses TRBV19 and TRBJ2-1, with 13 bases aligning to TRBD2. For the CDR3, the sequence is CASIKTSGGRDEQFF. The sequence in DNA is TGTGCCAGTATTAAGACTAGCGGGGGGAGGGATGAGCAGTTCTTC.